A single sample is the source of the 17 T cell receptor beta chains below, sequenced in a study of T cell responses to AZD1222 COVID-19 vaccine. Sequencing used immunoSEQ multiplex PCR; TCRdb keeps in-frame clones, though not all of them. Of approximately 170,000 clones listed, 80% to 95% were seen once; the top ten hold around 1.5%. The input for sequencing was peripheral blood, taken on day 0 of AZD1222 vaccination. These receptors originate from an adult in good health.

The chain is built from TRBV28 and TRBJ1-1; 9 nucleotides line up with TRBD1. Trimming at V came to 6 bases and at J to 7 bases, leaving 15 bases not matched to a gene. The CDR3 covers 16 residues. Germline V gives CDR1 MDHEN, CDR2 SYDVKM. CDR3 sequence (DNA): TGTGCCAGCAGGGGCGGAGGGGGGACAGGGACGAATGAAGCTTTCTTT. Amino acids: CASRGGGGTGTNEAFF. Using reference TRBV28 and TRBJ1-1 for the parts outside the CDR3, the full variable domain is DVKVTQSSRYLVKRTGEKVFLECVQDMDHENMFWYRQDPGLGLRLIYFSYDVKMKEKGDIPEGYSVSREKKERFSLILESASTNQTSMYLCASRGGGGTGTNEAFFGQGTRLTVV.

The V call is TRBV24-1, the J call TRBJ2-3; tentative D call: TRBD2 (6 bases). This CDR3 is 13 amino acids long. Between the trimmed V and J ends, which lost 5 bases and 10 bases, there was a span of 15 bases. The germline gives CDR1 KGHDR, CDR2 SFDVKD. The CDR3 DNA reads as TGTGCCACCAGTGTTCCGGGACTCACCGCGCAGTATTTT. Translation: CATSVPGLTAQYF.

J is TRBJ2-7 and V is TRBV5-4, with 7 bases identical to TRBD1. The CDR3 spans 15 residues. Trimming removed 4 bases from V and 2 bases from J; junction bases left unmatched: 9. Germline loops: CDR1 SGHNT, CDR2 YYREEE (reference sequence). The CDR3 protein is CASSLIGGQAYEQYF. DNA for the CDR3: TGTGCCAGCAGCCTTATAGGAGGACAGGCCTACGAGCAGTACTTC.

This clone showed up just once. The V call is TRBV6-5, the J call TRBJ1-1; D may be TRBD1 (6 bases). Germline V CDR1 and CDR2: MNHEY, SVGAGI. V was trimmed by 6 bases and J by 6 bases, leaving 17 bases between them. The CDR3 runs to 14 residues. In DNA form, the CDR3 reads TGTGCCAGCAGACCCTTTGGGGGGGCCTCTGAAGCTTTCTTT. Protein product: CASRPFGGASEAFF.

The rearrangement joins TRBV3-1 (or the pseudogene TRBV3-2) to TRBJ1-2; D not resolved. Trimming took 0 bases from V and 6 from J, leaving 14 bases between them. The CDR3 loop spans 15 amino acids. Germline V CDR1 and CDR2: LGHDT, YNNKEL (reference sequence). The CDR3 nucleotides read TGTGCCAGCAGCCAAGATATGACCCCGGGGAATGGCTACACCTTC. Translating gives CASSQDMTPGNGYTF.

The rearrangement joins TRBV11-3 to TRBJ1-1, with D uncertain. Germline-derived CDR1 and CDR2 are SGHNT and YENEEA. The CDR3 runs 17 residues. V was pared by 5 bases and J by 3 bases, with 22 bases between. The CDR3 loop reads CASSPITYRLRDTEAFF. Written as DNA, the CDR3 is TGTGCCAGCAGCCCGATCACCTACCGTCTTCGGGACACTGAAGCTTTCTTT.

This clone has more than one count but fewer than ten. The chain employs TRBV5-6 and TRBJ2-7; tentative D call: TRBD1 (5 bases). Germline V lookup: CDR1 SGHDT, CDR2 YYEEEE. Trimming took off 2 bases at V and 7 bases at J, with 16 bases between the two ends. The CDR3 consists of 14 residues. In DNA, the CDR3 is TGTGCCAGCAGCTTAGCAGGGAAGGTCGGAGAGCAGTACTTC. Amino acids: CASSLAGKVGEQYF.

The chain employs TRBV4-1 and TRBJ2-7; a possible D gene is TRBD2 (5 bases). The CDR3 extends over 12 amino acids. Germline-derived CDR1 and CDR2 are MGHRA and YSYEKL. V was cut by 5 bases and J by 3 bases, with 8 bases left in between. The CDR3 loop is CASSGGLYEQYF. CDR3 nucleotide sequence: TGCGCCAGCAGCGGAGGACTCTACGAGCAGTACTTC.

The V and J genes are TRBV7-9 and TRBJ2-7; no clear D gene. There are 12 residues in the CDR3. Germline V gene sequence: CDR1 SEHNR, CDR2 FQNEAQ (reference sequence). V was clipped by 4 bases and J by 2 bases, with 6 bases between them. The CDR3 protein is CASSSPPYEQYF. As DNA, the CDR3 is TGTGCCAGCAGCTCCCCGCCCTACGAGCAGTACTTC.

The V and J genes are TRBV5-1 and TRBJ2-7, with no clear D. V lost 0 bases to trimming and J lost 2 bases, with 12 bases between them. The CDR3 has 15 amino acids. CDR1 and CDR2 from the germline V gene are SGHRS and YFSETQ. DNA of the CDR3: TGCGCCAGCAGCTTGGCCTCAGGCGGCCCCTACGAGCAGTACTTC. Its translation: CASSLASGGPYEQYF.

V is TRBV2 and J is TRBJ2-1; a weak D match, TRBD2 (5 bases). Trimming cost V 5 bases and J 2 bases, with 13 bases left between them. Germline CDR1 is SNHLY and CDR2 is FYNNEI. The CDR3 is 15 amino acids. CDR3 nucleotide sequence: TGTGCCAGCAGTCACGAGCGGAACACCTACAATGAGCAGTTCTTC. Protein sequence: CASSHERNTYNEQFF.

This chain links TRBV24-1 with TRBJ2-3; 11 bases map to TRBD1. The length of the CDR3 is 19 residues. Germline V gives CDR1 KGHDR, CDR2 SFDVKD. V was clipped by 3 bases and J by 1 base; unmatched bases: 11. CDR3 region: CATSDRYDRDRGGTDTQYF. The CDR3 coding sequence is TGTGCCACCAGTGATCGCTACGACCGGGACAGGGGGGGCACAGATACGCAGTATTTT.

DNA of the CDR3: TGTGCCATCAGGGACCCAGCGACGCACGAGCAGTACTTC. Its translation is CAIRDPATHEQYF. This chain connects TRBV10-3 to TRBJ2-7, with D unresolved. Germline CDR1 is ENHRY and CDR2 is SYGVKD. This CDR3 comprises 13 residues. V was clipped by 6 bases and J by 5 bases, with 14 bases between them.

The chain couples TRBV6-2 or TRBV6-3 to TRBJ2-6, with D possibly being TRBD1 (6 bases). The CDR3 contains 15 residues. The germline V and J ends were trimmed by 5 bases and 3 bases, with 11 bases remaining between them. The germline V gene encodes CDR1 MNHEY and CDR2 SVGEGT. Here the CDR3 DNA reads TGTGCCAGCAGTCACAGGGAATATGGGGCCAACGTCCTGACTTTC. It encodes CASSHREYGANVLTF.

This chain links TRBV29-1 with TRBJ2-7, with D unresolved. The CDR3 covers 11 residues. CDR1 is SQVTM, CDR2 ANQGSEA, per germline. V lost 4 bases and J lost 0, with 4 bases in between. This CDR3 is CSVGDSYEQYF. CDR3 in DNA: TGCAGCGTTGGGGACTCCTACGAGCAGTACTTC.

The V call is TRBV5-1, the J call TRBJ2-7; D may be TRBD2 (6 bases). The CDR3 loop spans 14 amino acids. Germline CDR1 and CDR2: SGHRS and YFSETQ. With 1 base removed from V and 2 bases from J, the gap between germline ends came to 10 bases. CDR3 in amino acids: CASSLLGGTYEQYF. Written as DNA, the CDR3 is TGCGCCAGCAGCTTGCTTGGAGGGACCTACGAGCAGTACTTC.

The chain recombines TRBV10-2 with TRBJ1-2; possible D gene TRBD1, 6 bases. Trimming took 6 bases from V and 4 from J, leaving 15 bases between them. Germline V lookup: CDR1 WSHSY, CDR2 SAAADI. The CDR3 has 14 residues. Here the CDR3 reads CASRETGTIYGYTF. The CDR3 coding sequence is TGCGCCAGCAGGGAGACCGGGACAATCTATGGCTACACCTTC.